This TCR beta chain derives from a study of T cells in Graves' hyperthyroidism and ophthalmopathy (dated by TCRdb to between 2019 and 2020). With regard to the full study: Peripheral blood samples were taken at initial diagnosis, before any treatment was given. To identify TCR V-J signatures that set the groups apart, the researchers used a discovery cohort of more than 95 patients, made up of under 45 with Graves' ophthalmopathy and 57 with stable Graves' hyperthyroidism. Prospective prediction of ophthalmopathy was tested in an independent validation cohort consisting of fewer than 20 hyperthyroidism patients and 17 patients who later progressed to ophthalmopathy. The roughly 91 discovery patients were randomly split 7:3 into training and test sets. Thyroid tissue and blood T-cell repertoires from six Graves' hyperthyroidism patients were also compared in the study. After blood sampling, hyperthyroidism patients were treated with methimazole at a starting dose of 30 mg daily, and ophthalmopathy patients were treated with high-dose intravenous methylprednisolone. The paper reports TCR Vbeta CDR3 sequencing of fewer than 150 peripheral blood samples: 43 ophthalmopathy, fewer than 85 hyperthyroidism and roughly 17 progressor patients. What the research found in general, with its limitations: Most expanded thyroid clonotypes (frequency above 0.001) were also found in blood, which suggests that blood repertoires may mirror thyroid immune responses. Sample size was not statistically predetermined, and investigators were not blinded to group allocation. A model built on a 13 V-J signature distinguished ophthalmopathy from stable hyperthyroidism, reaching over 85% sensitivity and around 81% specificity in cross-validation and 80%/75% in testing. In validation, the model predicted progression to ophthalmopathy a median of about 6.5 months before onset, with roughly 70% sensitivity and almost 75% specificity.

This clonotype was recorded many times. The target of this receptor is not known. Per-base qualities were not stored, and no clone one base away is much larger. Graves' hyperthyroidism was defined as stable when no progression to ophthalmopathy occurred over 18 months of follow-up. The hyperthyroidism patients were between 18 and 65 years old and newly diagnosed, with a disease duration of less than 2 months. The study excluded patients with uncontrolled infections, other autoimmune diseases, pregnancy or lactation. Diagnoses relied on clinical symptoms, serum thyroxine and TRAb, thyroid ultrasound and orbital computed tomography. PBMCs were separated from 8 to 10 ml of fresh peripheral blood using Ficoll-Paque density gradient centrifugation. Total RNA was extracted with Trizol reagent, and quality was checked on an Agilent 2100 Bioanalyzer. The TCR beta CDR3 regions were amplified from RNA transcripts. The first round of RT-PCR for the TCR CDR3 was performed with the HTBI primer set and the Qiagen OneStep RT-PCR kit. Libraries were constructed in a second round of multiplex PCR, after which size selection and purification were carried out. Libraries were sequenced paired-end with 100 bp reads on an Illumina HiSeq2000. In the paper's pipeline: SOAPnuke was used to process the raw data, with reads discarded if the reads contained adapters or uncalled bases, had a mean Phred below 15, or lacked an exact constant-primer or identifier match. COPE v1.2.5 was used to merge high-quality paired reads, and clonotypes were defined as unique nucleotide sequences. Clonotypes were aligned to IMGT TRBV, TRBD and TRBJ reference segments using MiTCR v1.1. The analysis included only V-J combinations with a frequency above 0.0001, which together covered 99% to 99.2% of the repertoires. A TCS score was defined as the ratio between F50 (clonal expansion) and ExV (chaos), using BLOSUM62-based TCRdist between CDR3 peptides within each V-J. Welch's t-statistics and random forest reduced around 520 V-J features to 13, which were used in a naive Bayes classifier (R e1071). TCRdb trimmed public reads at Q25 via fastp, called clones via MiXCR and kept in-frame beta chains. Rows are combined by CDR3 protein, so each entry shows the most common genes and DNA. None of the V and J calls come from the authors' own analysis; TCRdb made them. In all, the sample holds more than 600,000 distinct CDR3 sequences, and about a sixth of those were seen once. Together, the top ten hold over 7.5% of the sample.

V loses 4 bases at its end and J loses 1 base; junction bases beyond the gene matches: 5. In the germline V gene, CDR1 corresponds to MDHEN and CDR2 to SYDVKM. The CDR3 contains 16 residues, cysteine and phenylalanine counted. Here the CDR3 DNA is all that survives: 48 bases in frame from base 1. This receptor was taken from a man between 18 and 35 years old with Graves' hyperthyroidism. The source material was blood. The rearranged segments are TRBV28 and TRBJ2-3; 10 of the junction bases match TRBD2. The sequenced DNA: TGTGCCAGCAGTTACACCGGACTAGCGGGCACAGATACGCAGTATTTT. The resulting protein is CASSYTGLAGTDTQYF.